This entry is about one TCR beta chain. Germline loops: CDR1 MNHNY, CDR2 SVGAGI (reference sequence). After removal of 10 bases from V and 1 base from J, the junction contained 8 bases not matched to a gene. The CDR3 is 15 amino acids. These data belong to a study of blood T cells in healthy people across ages. Primers used in a second PCR of roughly 6 to 11 cycles were a sample-barcoded 5' primer and a J-beta primer mix. A template-switch adaptor containing 12 random nucleotides labeled each cDNA molecule. One entry per CDR3 protein, called by TCRdb with MiXCR from the 5' RACE reads. The profile shows about 1.5 million distinct CDR3 sequences, 35% to 45% of them singletons. Each sample yielded at least 6 micrograms of PBMC total RNA.

Input material: blood. V gene TRBV6-6 combines with J gene TRBJ2-7; 12 positions agree with TRBD2. The origin of this receptor is a woman aged 18-29 years in good health. CDR3 in amino acids: CATNGGLAGSYEQYF. The CDR3, as DNA: TGTGCCACTAACGGGGGACTAGCGGGTTCCTACGAGCAGTACTTC.